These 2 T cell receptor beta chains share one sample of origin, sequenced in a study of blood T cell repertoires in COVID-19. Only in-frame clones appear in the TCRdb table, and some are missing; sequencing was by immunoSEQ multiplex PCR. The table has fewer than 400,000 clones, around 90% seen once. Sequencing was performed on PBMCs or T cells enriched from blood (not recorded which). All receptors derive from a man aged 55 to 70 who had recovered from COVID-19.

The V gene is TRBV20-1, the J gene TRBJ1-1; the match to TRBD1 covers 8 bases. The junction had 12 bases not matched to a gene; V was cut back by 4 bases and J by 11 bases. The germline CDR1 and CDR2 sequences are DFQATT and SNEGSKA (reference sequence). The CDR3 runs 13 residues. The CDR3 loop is CSANDRGPGSAFF. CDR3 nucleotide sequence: TGCAGTGCTAATGACAGGGGTCCGGGTAGTGCTTTCTTT.

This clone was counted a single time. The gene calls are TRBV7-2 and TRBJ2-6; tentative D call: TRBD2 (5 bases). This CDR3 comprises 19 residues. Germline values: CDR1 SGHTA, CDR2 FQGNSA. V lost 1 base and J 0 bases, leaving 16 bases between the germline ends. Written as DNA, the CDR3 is TGTGCCAGCAGCTTAGTACCGAGGGCGGCCCACTCTGGGGCCAACGTCCTGACTTTC. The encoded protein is CASSLVPRAAHSGANVLTF.